Each of the 16 T cell receptor beta chains below was sequenced from the same sample in a study of control samples from healthy donors and cancer patients. Assay used: immunoSEQ multiplex PCR; TCRdb lists only in-frame clones, some missing. Of around 190,000 clones listed, 90% were seen once; the top ten hold roughly 1.5%. The specimen was blood. Receptors originate from a woman aged 45-60 years in good health.

This chain links TRBV4-2 with TRBJ1-3; possibly TRBD1 for D (5 bases). Germline V lookup: CDR1 LGHNA, CDR2 YNFKEQ. The germline V and J ends were trimmed by 3 bases and 0 bases, with 15 bases remaining between them. The CDR3 runs to 17 residues. CDR3 loop: CASSHGAAKSSGNTIYF. CDR3 DNA: TGTGCCAGCAGCCACGGGGCAGCCAAGAGCTCTGGAAACACCATATATTTT.

This clone is a singleton in its sample. This CDR3 is also generated by other DNA sequences in the sample. This chain links TRBV19 with TRBJ1-3; D gene ambiguous. The germline V gene encodes CDR1 LNHDA and CDR2 SQIVND (reference sequence). Trimming left V 2 bases short and J 0 bases short, with 8 bases between. The CDR3 contains 15 residues. In DNA, the CDR3 is TGTGCCAGTAGTATAAGACAACTCTCTGGAAACACCATATATTTT. It specifies CASSIRQLSGNTIYF.

This clone was counted a single time. This chain uses TRBV5-1 with TRBJ2-2; 7 nucleotides align to TRBD1. This CDR3 contains 17 residues. V shed 0 bases and J 7 bases; nucleotides not matched to a gene: 12. Germline assignment: CDR1 SGHRS and CDR2 YFSETQ. As DNA, the CDR3 is TGCGCCAGCAGCTTGGTAGGGGGCGAGGGTCAAGACGGGGAGCTGTTTTTT. It is translated as CASSLVGGEGQDGELFF.

The chain carries TRBV6-1 and TRBJ2-7; 9 bases fit TRBD2. There are 16 residues in the CDR3. Germline V gene sequence: CDR1 MNHNS, CDR2 SASEGT. Losses at the gene ends were 0 bases for V and 3 bases for J; bases not matched to a gene: 6. CDR3 in amino acids: CASSEAAGGHIYEQYF. The CDR3 DNA reads as TGTGCCAGCAGTGAAGCGGCGGGAGGGCATATCTACGAGCAGTACTTC.

This clone came up a few times. In DNA form, the CDR3 reads TGTGCCAGCAGCCCCCGGAGGGATACCTCTGGAAACACCATATATTTT. Its protein product is CASSPRRDTSGNTIYF. The V call is TRBV7-8, the J call TRBJ1-3; D is ambiguous. Germline CDR1 reads SGHVS; CDR2 reads FQNEAQ. V dropped 5 bases and J dropped 0 bases, with 14 bases sitting between them. The CDR3 is 16 amino acids.

This chain links TRBV2 with TRBJ1-1, with D unresolved. This CDR3 has 14 residues. Germline values: CDR1 SNHLY, CDR2 FYNNEI. Deletions cut 11 bases from V and 1 base from J, with 17 bases between. Here the CDR3 reads CAVQGRRGNTEAFF. The CDR3 DNA sequence: TGTGCCGTACAAGGACGTCGAGGGAACACTGAAGCTTTCTTT.

The chain employs TRBV5-4 and TRBJ2-5; tentatively, D is TRBD1 (6 bases). The CDR3 sequence is 14 residues long. CDR1 SGHNT and CDR2 YYREEE come from the germline V gene (reference sequence). The V end was cut by 0 bases, the J end by 1 base, with 7 bases between. The DNA for the CDR3 is TGTGCCAGCAGCTTGGGACAGGTCCAAGAGACCCAGTACTTC. Amino acid sequence: CASSLGQVQETQYF.

V is TRBV6-4 and J is TRBJ1-5; D perhaps matches TRBD1 (6 bases). The CDR3 runs 14 residues. The V end was cut by 5 bases, the J end by 6 bases, with 14 bases between. CDR1 and CDR2 from the germline V gene are MRHNA and SNTAGT. CDR3 sequence reads: CASSLTGFGQPQHF. In DNA, the CDR3 is TGTGCCAGCAGTCTTACAGGGTTTGGTCAGCCCCAGCATTTT.

The chain uses TRBV7-2 and TRBJ2-5; possibly TRBD1 for D (6 bases). The length of the CDR3 is 14 residues. V was shortened by 5 bases and J by 0 bases, with 10 bases between the two germline ends. Germline V gene lookup returns CDR1 SGHTA and CDR2 FQGNSA. In DNA, the CDR3 is TGTGCCAGCAGCCCAGGGGTAGACCAAGAGACCCAGTACTTC. It codes for CASSPGVDQETQYF.

The chain carries TRBV24-1 and TRBJ1-2; D not certain. The V end lost 9 bases, the J end lost 3 bases, and 13 bases lay between the germline ends. The CDR3 consists of 13 residues. Germline V gene data show CDR1 as KGHDR and CDR2 as SFDVKD. CDR3 protein: CATSQARDYGYTF. The DNA of the CDR3 is TGTGCCACCTCCCAGGCACGGGACTATGGCTACACCTTC.

This clone was observed once. This sequence joins TRBV27 and TRBJ2-7; D perhaps matches TRBD2 (6 bases). This CDR3 is built from 13 residues. Germline V gives CDR1 MNHEY, CDR2 SMNVEV (reference sequence). V lost 7 bases to trimming and J lost 0 bases, with 10 bases between them. CDR3 bases: TGTGCCAGCACGCGGGGATCCTCCTACGAGCAGTACTTC. Translating gives CASTRGSSYEQYF.

The V gene is TRBV28, the J gene TRBJ2-7; TRBD2 might be the D (5 bases). CDR3 length: 14 residues. The germline gives CDR1 MDHEN, CDR2 SYDVKM. V was cut by 2 bases and J by 7 bases, with 15 bases left in between. This chain's CDR3 is CASSLVSGPREQYF. In nucleotides, the CDR3 is TGTGCCAGCAGTTTAGTAAGCGGCCCACGGGAGCAGTACTTC.

The CDR3 DNA reads as TGCGCCAGCAGCTATTCAGGGGAAGGGGATACGCAGTATTTT. Its protein is CASSYSGEGDTQYF. The genes are TRBV4-3 and TRBJ2-3; maybe TRBD1 (6 bases). The CDR3 has 14 amino acids. The ends were cut back, 5 bases at V and 6 bases at J, with 15 bases in the middle. Per the germline V gene, CDR1 is LGHNA and CDR2 is YSLEER.

The chain recombines TRBV18 with TRBJ2-1; 8 bases fit TRBD2. CDR3 length equals 16 residues. Germline V gene lookup returns CDR1 KGHSH and CDR2 LQKENI. Unmatched junction bases numbered 7, after V lost 4 bases and J lost 2 bases. In DNA, the CDR3 is TGTGCCAGCTCACTCCTCCCCGGGAGGGCCTACAATGAGCAGTTCTTC. This encodes CASSLLPGRAYNEQFF.

This clone was detected only once. This sequence joins TRBV2 and TRBJ2-7; 8 nucleotides line up with TRBD2. Trimming removed 6 bases from V and 2 bases from J; junction bases left unmatched: 6. The length of the CDR3 is 14 residues. Looked up from germline, CDR1 is SNHLY and CDR2 is FYNNEI. CDR3 sequence: CASRGLLAAYEQYF. CDR3 DNA sequence: TGTGCCAGCAGGGGCCTACTAGCGGCCTACGAGCAGTACTTC. The full variable domain, its missing parts supplied by reference TRBV2 and TRBJ2-7, is EPEVTQTPSHQVTQMGQEVILRCVPISNHLYFYWYRQILGQKVEFLVSFYNNEISEKSEIFDDQFSVERPDGSNFTLKIRSTKLEDSAMYFCASRGLLAAYEQYFGPGTRLTVT.

The V and J genes are TRBV5-8 and TRBJ1-5, with D maybe TRBD1 (5 bases). This CDR3 region has 14 residues. Germline CDR1 reads SGHTS; CDR2 reads YDEGEE. Trimming took off 4 bases at V and 8 bases at J, with 16 bases between the two ends. The CDR3 bases are TGTGCCAGCAGCCGGACATCCGCAGGAGAGCCCCAGCATTTT. Its protein is CASSRTSAGEPQHF.